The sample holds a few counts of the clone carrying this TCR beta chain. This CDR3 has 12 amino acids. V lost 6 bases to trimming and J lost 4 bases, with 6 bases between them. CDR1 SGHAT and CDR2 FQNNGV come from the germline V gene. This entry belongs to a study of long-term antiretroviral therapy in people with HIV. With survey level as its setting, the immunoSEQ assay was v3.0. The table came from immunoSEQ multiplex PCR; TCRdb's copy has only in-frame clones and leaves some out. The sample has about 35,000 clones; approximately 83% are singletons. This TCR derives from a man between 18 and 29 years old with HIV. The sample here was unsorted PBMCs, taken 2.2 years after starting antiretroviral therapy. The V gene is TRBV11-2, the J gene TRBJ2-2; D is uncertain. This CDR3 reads CASRILTGELFF. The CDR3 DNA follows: TGTGCCAGCAGGATCCTCACCGGGGAGCTGTTTTTT. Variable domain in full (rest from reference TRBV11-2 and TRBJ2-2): EAGVAQSPRYKIIEKRQSVAFWCNPISGHATLYWYQQILGQGPKLLIQFQNNGVVDDSQLPKDRFSAERLKGVDSTLKIQPAKLEDSAVYLCASRILTGELFFGEGSRLTVL.